This TCR beta chain originates from a study of graft-versus-host responses after intestinal transplantation (dated by TCRdb to the early 2020s). Concerning the study at large: Multivisceral, liver-intestinal, or isolated intestinal transplants were received by the recipients. A peak of at least 4% donor T cells among recipient peripheral blood mononuclear cells was the definition used for donor T cell macrochimerism. To identify alloreactive clones, pre-transplant mixed lymphocyte reaction products were sequenced and compared with unstimulated pre-transplant donor and recipient T cells. Of the 20 to 25 intestinal transplant recipients enrolled in the cohort, one of whom was a retransplant, a few patients without pretransplant specimens were excluded. Every recipient was given anti-thymocyte globulin induction, followed by approximately 3 years of maintenance tacrolimus and steroids. Instead of going to the commercial service, samples from a few later patients were sequenced in-house on an Illumina MiSeq and processed with MiXCR. After intestinal transplantation, graft-versus-host and host-versus-graft alloreactive T cell clones were followed in the graft, circulation and bone marrow using bulk TCR-beta CDR3 sequencing. Summary of the overall study and its limitations: Early after transplant, peak levels of circulating GvH clones were associated with declines in HvG clones. GvH clones were found in recipient bone marrow, and some of the GvH clones appeared earlier in ileal mucosa or blood, which is consistent with an intestinal mucosal origin. High GvH to HvG T cell clonal ratios were observed in the allografts of patients with donor T cell macrochimerism. The conclusions were limited by the relatively low number and heterogeneity of the intestinal transplant patients.

CDR1 and CDR2, looked up from the germline V gene (reference sequence), are LNHNV and YYDKDF. The CDR3 spans 14 residues, from the cysteine through the phenylalanine. Only the CDR3 portion is preserved as DNA: 42 bases, with reading frame beginning at the first base. V gives up 5 bases and J gives up 2 bases, and the segment between their germline ends measures 12 bases. Explained via the paper, the time point label denotes: cells obtained before transplantation from donor or recipient. CD3+CD4+ and CD3+CD8+ populations were FACS-sorted from unstimulated pre-transplant donor and recipient cells taken from spleen or lymph nodes. In its sample, this clone was seen once. The clone's antigen remains unknown. No base quality information exists; no much larger clone differs at one position. Libraries were constructed by the immunoSEQ multiplex PCR assay. For most patients, genomic DNA was isolated with the Qiagen DNeasy Blood and Tissue Kit and sent frozen to Adaptive Biotechnologies for TCR sequencing. For most patients, high-throughput TCR-beta CDR3 sequencing of genomic DNA was performed by Adaptive Biotechnologies. The paper's processing steps were these. TCR sequencing data were retrieved from Adaptive's ImmunoSEQ software for about 17 patients, whereas three other patients were processed with MiXCR and VDJtools. To correct CD4 versus CD8 sorting errors, sequences present in both subsets at a frequency ratio below 5:1 were removed. CDR3 nucleotide sequences shared by donor and recipient were removed because the origin of these sequences could not be assigned. To be classed as alloreactive, a clone needed at least 2-fold expansion over unstimulated cells and a minimum CFSE-low frequency of 0.002% (template counts) or 0.001% (read counts). Clones detected in sequenced pre-transplant spleen, lymph node, or MLR CFSE-low populations of the donor or recipient were defined as mappable. Cumulative frequency of alloreactive clones was calculated as a percentage of all sequences weighted by copy number. The immuneACCESS repertoire file appears here via TCRdb, limited to in-frame rearrangements. These files lack a portion of the clones; in checked studies, under half of the deficit traces to unresolved V genes, and the cause of the others is not known. The DNA was the basis for D and trimming; V, J and clone size are from that table. The sample contains some 81,000 clones, roughly nine tenths of them found a single time. The ten largest clones capture around 0.35% of the sample.

The specimen was unstimulated CD4+ T cells sorted from spleen or lymph node cells, collected before intestinal transplant. The chain is assembled from TRBV15 and TRBJ1-2, with no confident D gene call. The TCR was taken from a human donor who received an intestinal transplant. The CDR3 here reads CATSPGSGNYGYTF. The DNA sequence is TGTGCCACCAGCCCAGGAAGTGGGAACTATGGCTACACCTTC.